This TCR beta chain was found in a study of shared clonotypes between healthy human individuals. CD8 cells regarded as naive lacked CD45RO, were positively chosen for CCR7, and omitted terminally differentiated effector memory CD45RA+ cells. Healthy adults negative for HIV, lacking recent acute infections or vaccinations, served as donors. In regard to this clone: The sample has other DNA sequences that encode this CDR3 too.

V lost 1 base and J lost 0; bases outside the gene matches: 0. This CDR3 has 14 amino acids. CDR1 and CDR2 (germline): MDHEN, SYDVKM. Repertoires were generated with immunoSEQ multiplex PCR, while TCRdb's copy carries only in-frame clones and drops some. The table lists about 610,000 clones, approximately 96% of them singletons. Sequencing used naive CD8+ T cells sorted from blood. This TCR was recovered from a woman under 40 in good health. The chain employs TRBV28 and TRBJ2-7; TRBD2 aligns across 7 bases. CDR3 DNA sequence: TGTGCCAGCAGTTTATTAGCGGGCTCCTACGAGCAGTACTTC. Translated: CASSLLAGSYEQYF.